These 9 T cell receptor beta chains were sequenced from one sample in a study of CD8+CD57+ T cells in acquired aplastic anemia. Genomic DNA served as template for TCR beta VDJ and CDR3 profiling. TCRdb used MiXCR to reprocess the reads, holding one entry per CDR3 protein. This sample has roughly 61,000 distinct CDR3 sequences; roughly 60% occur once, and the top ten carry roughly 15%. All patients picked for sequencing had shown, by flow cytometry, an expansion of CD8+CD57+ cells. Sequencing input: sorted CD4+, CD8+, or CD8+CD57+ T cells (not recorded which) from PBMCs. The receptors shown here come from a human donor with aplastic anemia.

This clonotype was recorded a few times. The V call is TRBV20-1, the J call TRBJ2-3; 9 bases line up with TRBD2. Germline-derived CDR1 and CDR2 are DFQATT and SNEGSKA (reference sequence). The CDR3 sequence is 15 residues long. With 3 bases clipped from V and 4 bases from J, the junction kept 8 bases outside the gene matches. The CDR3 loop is CSARWRGGLADTQYF. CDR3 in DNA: TGCAGTGCTAGGTGGCGGGGGGGCTTGGCAGATACGCAGTATTTT.

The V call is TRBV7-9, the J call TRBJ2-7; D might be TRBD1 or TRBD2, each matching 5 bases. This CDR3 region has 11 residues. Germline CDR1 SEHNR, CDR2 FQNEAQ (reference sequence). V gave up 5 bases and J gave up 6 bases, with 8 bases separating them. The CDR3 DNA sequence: TGTGCCAGCAGCCTAGGGACCGAGCAGTACTTC. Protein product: CASSLGTEQYF.

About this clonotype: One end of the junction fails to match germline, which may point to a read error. The CDR3 bases are TGTGCCAGCAGTTGGGGGAATTCACCCCCCCACTTT. Its translation is CASSWGNSPPHF. The chain carries TRBV25-1 and TRBJ1-6; the D gene is possibly TRBD1 (5 bases). CDR3 size: 12 residues. The germline V gene has CDR1 MGHDK and CDR2 SYGVNS. Variable domain in full (rest from reference TRBV25-1 and TRBJ1-6): EADIYQTPRYLVIGTGKKITLECSQTMGHDKMYWYQQDPGMELHLIHYSYGVNSTEKGDLSSESTVSRIRTEHFPLTLESARPSHTSQYLCASSWGNSPPHFGNGTRLTVT.

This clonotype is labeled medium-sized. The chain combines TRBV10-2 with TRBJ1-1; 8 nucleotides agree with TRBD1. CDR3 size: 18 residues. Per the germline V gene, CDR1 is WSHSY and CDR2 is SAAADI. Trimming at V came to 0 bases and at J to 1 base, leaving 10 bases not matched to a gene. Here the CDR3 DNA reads TGCGCCAGCAGTGAGTCGATGGCAGGGGGCGAGGGGAACACTGAAGCTTTCTTT. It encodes CASSESMAGGEGNTEAFF.

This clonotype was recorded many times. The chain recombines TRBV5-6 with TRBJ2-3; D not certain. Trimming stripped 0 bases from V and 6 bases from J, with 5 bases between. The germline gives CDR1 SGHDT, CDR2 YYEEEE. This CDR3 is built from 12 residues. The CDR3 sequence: CASSLVVDTQYF. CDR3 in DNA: TGTGCCAGCAGCTTGGTGGTTGATACGCAGTATTTT.

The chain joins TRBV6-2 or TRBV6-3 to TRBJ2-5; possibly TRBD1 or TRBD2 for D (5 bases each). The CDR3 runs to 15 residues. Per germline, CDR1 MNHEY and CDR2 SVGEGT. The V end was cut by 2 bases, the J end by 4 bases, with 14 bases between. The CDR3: CASSYGEGDRETQYF. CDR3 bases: TGTGCCAGCAGTTACGGGGAAGGGGACCGAGAGACCCAGTACTTC.

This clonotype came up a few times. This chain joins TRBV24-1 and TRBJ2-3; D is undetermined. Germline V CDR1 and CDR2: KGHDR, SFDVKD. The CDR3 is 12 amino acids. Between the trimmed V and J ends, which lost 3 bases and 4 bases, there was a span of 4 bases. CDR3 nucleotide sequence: TGTGCCACCAGTGATGACCCAGATACGCAGTATTTT. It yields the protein CATSDDPDTQYF.

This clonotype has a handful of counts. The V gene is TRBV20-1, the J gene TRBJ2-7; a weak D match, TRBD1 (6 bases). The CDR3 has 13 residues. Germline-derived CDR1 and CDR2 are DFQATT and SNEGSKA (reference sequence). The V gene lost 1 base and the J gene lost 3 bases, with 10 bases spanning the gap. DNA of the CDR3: TGCAGTGCTAGAGCCCTGGACAGCTACGAGCAGTACTTC. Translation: CSARALDSYEQYF.

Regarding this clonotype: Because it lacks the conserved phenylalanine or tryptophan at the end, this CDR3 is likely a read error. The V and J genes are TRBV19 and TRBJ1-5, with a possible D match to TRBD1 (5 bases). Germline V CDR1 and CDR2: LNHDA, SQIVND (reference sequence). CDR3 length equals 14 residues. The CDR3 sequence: CASTGRDSNQPQHL. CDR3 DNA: TGTGCAAGTACGGGGCGGGATAGCAATCAGCCCCAGCATCTT.